A selection of T cell receptor beta chains follows, all from one sample in a study of shared clonotypes between healthy human individuals. Only in-frame clones appear in the TCRdb table, and some are missing; sequencing was by immunoSEQ multiplex PCR. The sample has hundreds of thousands of clones, around three quarters seen once. Sequenced material: PBMCs. The receptors originated from a woman between 40 and 55 years old in good health. Some clones in this sample may be carry-over from other donors' samples. Both conserved end residues are part of each CDR3.

TRBV30	TRBJ2-2	CAWKRDGDTGELFF
TRBV6-4	TRBJ2-1	CASSVREGYNEQFF
TRBV5-6	TRBJ1-2	CASSLGDRAGGYTF
TRBV25-1	TRBJ2-7	CASSGLGSGNFNEQYF
TRBV27	TRBJ2-3	CASSIQAPLSTDTQYF
TRBV28	TRBJ1-1	CASSLFPSVVMNTEAFF
TRBV5-4	TRBJ2-2	CASSLDRGSNTGELFF
TRBV6-6	TRBJ2-1	CASSYSSEQFF
TRBV5-1	TRBJ2-7	CASSSTGANYEQYF
TRBV7-3	TRBJ1-1	CASSTGQHTEAFF
TRBV27	TRBJ2-2	CASRARPQAGELFF
TRBV6-6	.	CASSRDGYEQYF
TRBV10-3	TRBJ2-7	CAISESVGSSYEQYF
TRBV7-6	TRBJ2-1	CASSLTRTSYNEQFF
TRBV7-7	TRBJ2-7	CASSLGEGASYEQYF
TRBV7-9	TRBJ2-1	CASSHAGFNSYNEQFF
TRBV6-1	TRBJ2-5	CASKAGAETQYF
TRBV1	TRBJ2-1	CTSSQDPLAGGGDEQFF
TRBV7-2	TRBJ2-3	CASSSGRADTQYF
TRBV27	TRBJ2-4	CASGFDGDGENIQYF
TRBV15	TRBJ1-4	CATSRDREKLFF
TRBV7-8	TRBJ1-5	CASSFGIGNQPQHF
TRBV13	TRBJ1-2	CASSATTGWNYGYTF
TRBV4-2	TRBJ2-3	CASSRSSGRVRSTDTQYF
TRBV19	TRBJ2-5	CASRGALLGSGETQYF
TRBV5-1	TRBJ2-7	CASSLAISPAGDPYEQYF
TRBV5-1	TRBJ2-6	CASSSGLAGSAGANVLTF
TRBV29-1	TRBJ2-7	CSVVVRTEHATYEQYF
TRBV7-8	TRBJ1-1	CASSLVGSTEAFF
TRBV6-4	TRBJ1-2	CASRVTGQSSGYTF
TRBV28	TRBJ1-2	CASSRGRRHGYTF
TRBV30	TRBJ1-2	CAWPPDGVCGYTF
TRBV28	TRBJ1-3	CASQTGRSGNTIYF
TRBV6-1	TRBJ2-6	CASSEEGGSGANVLTF
TRBV30	TRBJ2-7	CAWRGSYEQYF
TRBV19	TRBJ1-3	CASSLGRYSGNTIYF
TRBV18	TRBJ2-7	CASSPSGTGGGYEQYF
TRBV28	TRBJ1-5	CASSLRTSSLYSNQPQHF
TRBV9	TRBJ2-7	CASSGDRDYEQYF
TRBV10-3	TRBJ1-1	CAITRGINTEAFF
TRBV18	TRBJ2-1	CASSPPGLADNEQFF
TRBV29-1	TRBJ2-5	CSVELALETQYF
TRBV5-1	TRBJ2-7	CASSLGTGEKRYF
TRBV7-2	TRBJ2-7	CASSLEGGSRYEQYF
TRBV7-2	TRBJ1-1	CASSLSGSHQAFF
TRBV14	TRBJ2-7	CASSPGTGRWEQYF
TRBV11-2	TRBJ2-7	CASSLVVSGGYEQYF
TRBV25-1	TRBJ2-5	CASRLGTSGSRGEQYF
TRBV2	TRBJ2-7	CASSEILYEQYF
TRBV6-5	TRBJ2-7	CASRASGTYEQYF